This is a list of T cell receptor beta chains from one sample in a study of regulatory T cells. The data were produced by immunoSEQ multiplex PCR, yet TCRdb's version contains in-frame clones alone and is incomplete. The sample yields some 30,000 clones, about 94% seen once. The material sequenced was conventional CD4+ T cells sorted from blood. The receptors derive from a child aged 2 to 10 with CD3G deficiency. Both conserved end residues are part of each CDR3. A D gene is named only where the DNA matches it firmly. The size entry is marked missing in some rows and otherwise reads once, few, many or a size class.

d_gene	v_gene	abundance	j_gene	CDR3nt	CDR3aa
.	TRBV18	few	TRBJ2-2	TGTGCCAGCTCATCTGGCGCGGGATGGAACACCGGGGAGCTGTTTTTT	CASSSGAGWNTGELFF
TRBD2	TRBV28	.	TRBJ2-7	TGTGCCAGCACCCACGGGAGGCGGACTGAGCAGTACTTC	CASTHGRRTEQYF
.	TRBV2	once	TRBJ1-4	TGTGCCAGCCGCAGGGTTAAGGTGCGGATACAACCAACTAATGAAAAACTGTTTTTT	CASRRVKVRIQPTNEKLFF
.	TRBV5-1	.	TRBJ2-7	TGCGCCAGCAGCTTGGAACAGGGCTACGAGCAGTACTTC	CASSLEQGYEQYF
.	TRBV7-2	.	TRBJ1-1	TGTGCCAGCAGCTTATTCTCAGGCGCTGAAGCTTTCTTT	CASSLFSGAEAFF
TRBD2	TRBV9	.	TRBJ2-1	TGTGCCAGCAGCGTAGCTAAAGCGGGGGGACCCTTATGGTCCTACAATGAGCAGTTCTTC	CASSVAKAGGPLWSYNEQFF
TRBD1	TRBV11-2	.	TRBJ1-5	TGTGCCAGCAGCTCAAACAGGGGACAGCCCCAGCATTTT	CASSSNRGQPQHF
.	TRBV5-1	few	TRBJ2-2	TGCGCCAGCAGCTTCCGTCCGGGAGACACCGGGGAGCTGTTTTTT	CASSFRPGDTGELFF
.	TRBV5-1	.	TRBJ2-1	TGCGCCAGCAGCCCCGACAGCCAATATTCCTACAATGAGCAGTTCTTC	CASSPDSQYSYNEQFF
.	TRBV28	.	TRBJ1-2	TGTGCCAGCAGTCCCCCCCACCTAAACTATGGCTACACCTTC	CASSPPHLNYGYTF
.	TRBV28	.	TRBJ2-7	TGTGCCAGCAGTCCAAGTATTTCAACCTACGAGCAGTACTTC	CASSPSISTYEQYF
.	TRBV6-1	once	TRBJ2-7	TGTGCCAGCAGTGGGCGGACTTCAACCTACGAGCAGTACTTC	CASSGRTSTYEQYF
TRBD2	TRBV28	.	TRBJ2-7	TGTGCCAGCAGTTATCAAGCGGGCGGGAGGGCCGGTGAGCAGTACTTC	CASSYQAGGRAGEQYF
TRBD2	TRBV28	.	TRBJ2-1	TGTGCCAGCAGTATACTTGGACTAGCGGGTGCCAATGAGCAGTTCTTC	CASSILGLAGANEQFF
.	TRBV7-9	.	TRBJ2-1	TGTGCCAGCAGCCAACGGGGCCTATCAAACAATGAGCAGTTCTTC	CASSQRGLSNNEQFF
TRBD1	TRBV6-1	.	TRBJ2-7	TGTGCCAGCAGTGGACAGGGGGCAGAGATCTACGAGCAGTACTTC	CASSGQGAEIYEQYF
TRBD1	TRBV28	.	TRBJ1-4	TGTGCCACTCGGGACAGGGTTGAAAAACTGTTTTTT	CATRDRVEKLFF
.	TRBV6-1	.	TRBJ2-3	TGTGCCAGCAGTGGAGGCAGAATACGCACAGATACGCAGTATTTT	CASSGGRIRTDTQYF
.	TRBV6-5	.	TRBJ2-7	TGTGCCAGCACCGACGGGCGGGGCGGGGAGCAGTACTTC	CASTDGRGGEQYF
.	TRBV28	.	TRBJ1-4	TGTGCCAGCAGACCTCACGGGAGAACTAATGAAAAACTGTTTTTT	CASRPHGRTNEKLFF
TRBD2	TRBV6-1	.	TRBJ2-7	TGTGCCAGCAGTGAAGTAGCGGGAGGTTCCTACGAGCAGTACTTC	CASSEVAGGSYEQYF
TRBD2	TRBV6-5	.	TRBJ2-1	TGTGCCAGCAGCCCTCGGGGTAGCGGGGGGAATGAGCAGTTCTTC	CASSPRGSGGNEQFF
TRBD2	TRBV10-2	.	TRBJ2-7	TGCGCCAGCAGTGGAGTGCTCGGGGGGTCCTACGAGCAGTACTTC	CASSGVLGGSYEQYF
.	TRBV23-1	.	TRBJ2-3	TGCGCCAGCAGTCCCCGACGGGCCCGGTCAGATACGCAGTATTTT	CASSPRRARSDTQYF
TRBD1	TRBV28	.	TRBJ2-7	TGTGCCAGCAAACCGACAGGGGGGGGGTACGAGCAGTACTTC	CASKPTGGGYEQYF
.	TRBV7-2	.	TRBJ2-3	TGTGCCAGCAGCTTAGATAGTCGTGTTGATACGCAGTATTTT	CASSLDSRVDTQYF
TRBD2	TRBV5-1	.	TRBJ2-3	TGCGCCAGCAGCGTTAGCGGGAGCAGGACAGATACGCAGTATTTT	CASSVSGSRTDTQYF
TRBD1	TRBV6-1	.	TRBJ2-7	TGTGCCAGCGCCTTTGGGACAGCCTACGAGCAGTACTTC	CASAFGTAYEQYF
.	TRBV28	.	TRBJ2-5	TGTGCCAGCAGTTGGGGGGGGCGGCTAGAGACCCAGTACTTC	CASSWGGRLETQYF
TRBD2	TRBV5-1	.	TRBJ2-3	TGCGCCAGCAGCCACGGACTAGCCGGGACGCAGTATTTT	CASSHGLAGTQYF
TRBD1	TRBV28	.	TRBJ1-4	TGTGCCAGCAGTTCCGGACAGGGCAACGAAAAACTGTTTTTT	CASSSGQGNEKLFF
.	TRBV11-2	.	TRBJ2-3	TGTGCCAGCAGCTTAGATCTAACTCGTCGGAGGGATACGCAGTATTTT	CASSLDLTRRRDTQYF
.	TRBV18	.	TRBJ2-3	TGTGCCAGCTCCCAGGGAGAATCACAGTATTTT	CASSQGESQYF
.	TRBV12-5	.	TRBJ2-7	TGTGCTAGTGGTTTGGTACAACCGAGGCAGACCTACGAGCAGTACTTC	CASGLVQPRQTYEQYF
.	TRBV6-6	.	TRBJ2-7	TGTGCCAGCAGCAAATCCGGGGCCGGATGGGCCTACGAGCAGTACTTC	CASSKSGAGWAYEQYF
.	TRBV7-2	.	TRBJ1-1	TGTGCCAGCAGCTTAGCGGCAGGCTTCGAAGCTTTCTTT	CASSLAAGFEAFF
.	TRBV6-1	few	TRBJ1-2	TGTGCCAGTAGAACACCCGTTAACTATGGCTACACCTTC	CASRTPVNYGYTF
TRBD2	TRBV19	.	TRBJ2-2	TGTGCCAGTAGTATAGGAGGCGGCGGGAGGGCCACCACCGGGGAGCTGTTTTTT	CASSIGGGGRATTGELFF
.	TRBV6-1	.	TRBJ2-7	TGTGCCAGCAAATTGTCGCAGGGATCGGCCGAGCAGTACTTC	CASKLSQGSAEQYF
.	TRBV6-1	.	TRBJ2-7	TGTGCCAGCAGTGAAGCTACAGCAGGCCAGTACGAGCAGTACTTC	CASSEATAGQYEQYF
.	TRBV19	.	TRBJ2-1	TGTGCCAGTAGTGCCCGCCTTGGAAATGAGCAGTTCTTC	CASSARLGNEQFF
.	TRBV28	.	TRBJ2-1	TGTGCCAGCAGTGTCAACACGCCCTACAATGAGCAGTTCTTC	CASSVNTPYNEQFF
TRBD1	TRBV28	few	TRBJ1-5	TGTGCCAGCAGGGCTACAGGGGGAATCGGTCAGCCCCAGCATTTT	CASRATGGIGQPQHF
TRBD2	TRBV9	.	TRBJ2-3	TGTGCCAGCAGCGCCAGCGGGAGACCCACAGATACGCAGTATTTT	CASSASGRPTDTQYF
.	TRBV28	.	TRBJ1-2	TGTGCCATAGCGCAGGGAACGGGTGGCTACACCTTC	CAIAQGTGGYTF
.	TRBV28	.	TRBJ2-7	TGTGCCAGCGGCTTACTGAATCGCCACGAGCAGTACTTC	CASGLLNRHEQYF
.	TRBV11-2	.	TRBJ2-7	TGTGCCAGCAGCTCAGCCCTGGGAGTCTACGAGCAGTACTTC	CASSSALGVYEQYF
.	TRBV6-1	once	TRBJ2-5	TGTGCCAGCAGCAGGGGCGGGCTGGAGACCCAGTACTTC	CASSRGGLETQYF
.	TRBV23-1	.	TRBJ1-3	TGCGCCAGCAAACAGGGCGGCTCTGGAAACACCATATATTTT	CASKQGGSGNTIYF
TRBD2	TRBV19	few	TRBJ2-3	TGTGCCAGTAGCAGGACATCATTGACTAGCGGGAGTACAGATACGCAGTATTTT	CASSRTSLTSGSTDTQYF
.	TRBV28	.	TRBJ2-1	TGTGCCAGCAGTTCTAGGGAGAGTGAGCAGTTCTTC	CASSSRESEQFF
.	TRBV11-2	.	TRBJ2-1	TGTGCCAGCAGCTTAGGCCCGACTAGGGTCGGTGAGCAGTTCTTC	CASSLGPTRVGEQFF
.	TRBV28	.	TRBJ2-3	TGTGCCAGCAGTTTAGCGGGCCACACAGATACGCAGTATTTT	CASSLAGHTDTQYF
.	TRBV5-1	.	TRBJ2-1	TGCGCCAGCAGCTTGGTGGCGGAATCATACAATGAGCAGTTCTTC	CASSLVAESYNEQFF
.	TRBV28	.	TRBJ2-6	TGTGCCAGCAGTCCCTCTCTCAGCTCTGGGGCCAACGTCCTGACTTTC	CASSPSLSSGANVLTF
TRBD2	TRBV28	.	TRBJ2-3	TGTGCCAGCGCTCGGGGGGGGACGGCAGATACGCAGTATTTT	CASARGGTADTQYF
.	TRBV28	.	TRBJ1-4	TGTGCCAGCAATCGGCAGCTTAATGAAAAACTGTTTTTT	CASNRQLNEKLFF
.	TRBV28	.	TRBJ2-7	TGTGCCAGCAGTTTTCGCCGGGACAAGTCCTACGAGCAGTACTTC	CASSFRRDKSYEQYF
.	TRBV30	.	TRBJ1-2	TGTGCCTGGCCCTATGGCTACACCTTC	CAWPYGYTF
.	TRBV28	few	TRBJ1-2	TGTGCCAGCTCGGACAGTTCAGCCCGACCCTATGGCTACACCTTC	CASSDSSARPYGYTF